This TCR beta chain derives from a study of molecular identifiers for immune sequencing clone quantification. Using a CD8+CD4-CCR7+CD45RA+ phenotype, naive CD8 T cells were sorted. TCRdb ran MiXCR on the PCR reads and lists one entry per CDR3 protein. The sample lists 460,000 or so distinct CDR3 sequences, about 21% seen once, with approximately 0.84% in the top ten. The germline CDR1 and CDR2 sequences are SGHNT and YENEEA. The V end lost 2 bases, the J end lost 0 bases, and 11 bases lay between the germline ends. This CDR3 spans 16 amino acids. There are many counts of this clonotype. This clonotype originated in a human donor in good health. Some libraries in this study had Jurkat cell RNA spiked in. The gene calls are TRBV11-3 and TRBJ2-1, with D perhaps assigned TRBD1 or TRBD2 (5 bases each). Sequenced: naive CD8+ T cells from blood, with Jurkat cell RNA spiked in. Subset in this sample: FACS-sorted CD8+CD4-CCR7+CD45RA+ naive T cells. CDR3 sequence (DNA): TGTGCCAGCAGCTTAAGAGGGGCGAGCTCCTACAATGAGCAGTTCTTC. Protein product: CASSLRGASSYNEQFF.